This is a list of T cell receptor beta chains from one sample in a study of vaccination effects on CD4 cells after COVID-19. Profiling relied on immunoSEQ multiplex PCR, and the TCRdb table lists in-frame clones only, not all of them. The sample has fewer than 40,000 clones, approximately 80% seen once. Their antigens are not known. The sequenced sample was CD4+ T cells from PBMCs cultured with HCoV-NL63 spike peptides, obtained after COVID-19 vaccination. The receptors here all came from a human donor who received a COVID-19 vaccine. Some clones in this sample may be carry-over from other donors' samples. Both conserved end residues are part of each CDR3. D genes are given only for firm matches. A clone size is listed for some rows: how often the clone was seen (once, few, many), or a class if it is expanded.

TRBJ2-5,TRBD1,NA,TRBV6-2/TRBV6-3,TGTGCCAGCAGTTACCCGGGACAGGCCCTCAAGGAGACCCAGTACTTC,CASSYPGQALKETQYF
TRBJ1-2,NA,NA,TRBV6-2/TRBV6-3,TGTGCCAGCATCCCAGCCTCGGGCAGGAATTTCTATGGCTACACCTTC,CASIPASGRNFYGYTF
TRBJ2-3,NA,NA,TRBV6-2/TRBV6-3,TGTGCCAGCAGTTACTCCCCTGGAGATACGCAGTATTTT,CASSYSPGDTQYF
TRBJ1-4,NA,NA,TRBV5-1,TGCGCCAGCAGCTTGACAGTTAGTAATGAAAAACTGTTTTTT,CASSLTVSNEKLFF
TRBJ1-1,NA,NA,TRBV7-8,TGTGCCAGCAGCTTAGCCGGGGTGAACACTGAAGCTTTCTTT,CASSLAGVNTEAFF
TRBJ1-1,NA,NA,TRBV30,TGTGCCTGGAGACGGGACTCGGGGCGCACTGAAGCTTTCTTT,CAWRRDSGRTEAFF
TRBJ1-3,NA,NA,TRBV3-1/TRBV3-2,TGTGCCAGCAGCTCGGGACTGGGAGGACTTTCTGGAAACACCATATATTTT,CASSSGLGGLSGNTIYF
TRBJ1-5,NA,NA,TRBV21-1,TGTGCCAACATTCAGGGGGAATGGAAAGATAGCAATCAGCCCCAGCATTTT,CANIQGEWKDSNQPQHF
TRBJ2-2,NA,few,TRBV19,TGTGCCAGTAGTCGGATGGGACTCATCACCGGGGAGCTGTTTTTT,CASSRMGLITGELFF
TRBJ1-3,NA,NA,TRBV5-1,TGCGCCAGCAGCGTCGCGTACAGCTCTGGAAACACCATATATTTT,CASSVAYSSGNTIYF
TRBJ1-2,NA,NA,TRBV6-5,TGTGCCAGCAGATTCGATGCGAGCTATGGCTACACCTTC,CASRFDASYGYTF
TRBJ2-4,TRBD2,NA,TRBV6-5,TGTGCCAGCTCACTAGCGGGGGGCCTAGGCATTCAGTACTTC,CASSLAGGLGIQYF
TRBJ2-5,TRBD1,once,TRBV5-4,TGTGCCAGCAGCTTGGGTGGGGACAGTCAAGAGACCCAGTACTTC,CASSLGGDSQETQYF
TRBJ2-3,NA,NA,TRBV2,TGTGCCAGCAGTGAGCTAGCTGGAACAGATACGCAGTATTTT,CASSELAGTDTQYF
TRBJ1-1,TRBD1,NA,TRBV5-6,TGTGCCAGCAGCTGGGGGGACAGTGAAGCTTTCTTT,CASSWGDSEAFF